This TCR beta chain was recovered during a study of Ad26.COV2.S vaccination and SARS-CoV-2 variants. Across the whole study: Intramuscular Ad26.COV2.S doses were given once or twice, 56 days apart.

The CDR3 runs 14 residues. The V gene's germline CDR1 is SGHAT and CDR2 FQNNGV. The germline V and J ends were trimmed by 4 bases and 0 bases, with 8 bases remaining between them. Treatment described: about 20 received Ad26.COV2.S at low or high dose, single or two shots; five or six received placebo; per-sample allocation not given. Sampling was done on day 63 after the first vaccine or placebo injection. Sequenced by immunoSEQ multiplex PCR; TCRdb stores in-frame clones only, minus some. The sample lists roughly 350,000 clones, less than 90% occurring once. This rearrangement joins TRBV11-2 to TRBJ2-3, with D uncertain. The sample was peripheral blood, taken in a trial of Ad26.COV2.S vaccine versus placebo. This sequence originates from a person aged 18-65 years who received the Ad26.COV2.S COVID-19 vaccine or a placebo. CDR3 amino acids: CASSSPPSTDTQYF. For the CDR3, the DNA is TGTGCCAGCAGCTCCCCCCCGAGCACAGATACGCAGTATTTT. Together with reference TRBV11-2 and TRBJ2-3, the CDR3 gives the full variable domain: EAGVAQSPRYKIIEKRQSVAFWCNPISGHATLYWYQQILGQGPKLLIQFQNNGVVDDSQLPKDRFSAERLKGVDSTLKIQPAKLEDSAVYLCASSSPPSTDTQYFGPGTRLTVL.